The clone carrying this TCR beta chain was seen a single time. This CDR3 comprises 17 residues. A second about 7 to 11 cycle PCR used barcoded and J-beta primers. TCRdb re-called the 5' RACE reads with MiXCR, one entry per CDR3 protein. The repertoire holds fewer than 950,000 distinct CDR3 sequences, with around 36% as singletons. This sample is part of a study of blood T cells in healthy people across ages. The origin of this receptor is a young man in good health. The sequenced sample consisted of blood. V is TRBV12-3 or TRBV12-4 and J is TRBJ2-7; 10 positions agree with TRBD2. The better agreement between TRBJ2-5 and the DNA end casts doubt on the J call. The CDR3 loop reads CASSLWRAGGLRETQYF. Written as DNA, the CDR3 is TGTGCCAGCAGTTTATGGCGAGCGGGGGGGCTAAGGGAGACCCAGTACTTC.